The following is a T cell receptor beta chain sequence with its context. Its specificity is unknown. These data belong to a study of radiotherapy plus CTLA-4 blockade in lung cancer. This CDR3 contains 14 residues. The germline V gene encodes CDR1 SGHDT and CDR2 YYEEEE. The germline V and J ends were trimmed by 0 bases and 8 bases, with 11 bases remaining between them. Patients with chemo-refractory metastatic non-small-cell lung cancer received focal radiation plus CTLA-4 blockade with ipilimumab. This table comes from immunoSEQ multiplex PCR, and its TCRdb copy is limited to in-frame clones, with some not included. The sample yields tens of thousands of clones, roughly 73% seen once. Study-level points and caveats: Best predicting response, reportedly, were early blood T cell clone dynamics, with interferon-beta. Blood saw expansion of tumor-derived TCR clones after radiotherapy plus ipilimumab.

This clonotype was sampled from a human donor with non-small cell lung cancer who had stable disease on radiotherapy plus ipilimumab. The specimen comprised peripheral blood, sampled from a patient treated with radiotherapy plus ipilimumab. The genes are TRBV5-6 and TRBJ1-4; D is ambiguous. For the CDR3, the DNA is TGTGCCAGCAGCTTGGAGGGTCTGGGGGAAAAACTGTTTTTT. Translating gives CASSLEGLGEKLFF.